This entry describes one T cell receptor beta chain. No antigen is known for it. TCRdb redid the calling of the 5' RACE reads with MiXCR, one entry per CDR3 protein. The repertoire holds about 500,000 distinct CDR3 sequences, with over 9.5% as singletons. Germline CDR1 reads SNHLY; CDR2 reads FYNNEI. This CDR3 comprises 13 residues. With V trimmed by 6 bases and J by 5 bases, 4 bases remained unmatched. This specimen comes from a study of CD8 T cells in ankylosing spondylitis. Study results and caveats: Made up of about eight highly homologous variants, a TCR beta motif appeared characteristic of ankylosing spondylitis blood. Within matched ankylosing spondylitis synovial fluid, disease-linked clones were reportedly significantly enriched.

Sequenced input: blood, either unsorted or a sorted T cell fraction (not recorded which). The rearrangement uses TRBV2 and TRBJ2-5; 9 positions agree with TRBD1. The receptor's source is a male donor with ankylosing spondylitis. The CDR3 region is CASSDRGMETQYF. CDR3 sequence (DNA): TGTGCCAGCAGCGACAGGGGGATGGAGACCCAGTACTTC.